These T cell receptor beta chains were read from a single sample in a study of cytomegalovirus exposure and HLA in healthy donors. The assay was immunoSEQ multiplex PCR, and TCRdb's table has in-frame clones only and misses some. Among about 300,000 clones, about nine tenths were seen once, and the ten largest hold 3.5% to 4%. Sequenced sample: PBMCs. These receptors were collected from a middle-aged man in good health and CMV-seropositive. CDR3s include the opening cysteine and the closing phenylalanine or tryptophan. The D gene is left open where the match is weak. Some rows mark clone size as missing; the rest say once, few, many or name a class of expanded clone.

abundance	d_gene	v_gene	j_gene	CDR3nt	CDR3aa
.	.	TRBV28	TRBJ2-1	TGTGCCAGCAGTTTTCCCTGGGTAATTGGCGCGGGCACAAACAATGAGCAGTTCTTC	CASSFPWVIGAGTNNEQFF
.	.	TRBV5-1	TRBJ2-3	TGCGCCAGCAGCTTGGCCGAAACCGGGTTCACAGATACGCAGTATTTT	CASSLAETGFTDTQYF
.	.	TRBV4-1	TRBJ1-1	TGCGCCAGCAGCCCACGGACAGCAAGCCCGAACACTGAAGCTTTCTTT	CASSPRTASPNTEAFF
.	TRBD2	TRBV18	TRBJ2-5	TGTGCCAGCTCACCGAATCTAGCGGGTAGACGAACCCAGTACTTC	CASSPNLAGRRTQYF
few	TRBD1	TRBV11-3	TRBJ1-5	TGTGCCAGCAGCTTTGGACAGGGACCTAATCAGCCCCAGCATTTT	CASSFGQGPNQPQHF
.	TRBD2	TRBV5-6	TRBJ2-3	TGTGCCAGCGGGGGGGGACGGGCGGGAGATACGCAGTATTTT	CASGGGRAGDTQYF
.	.	TRBV5-4	TRBJ1-4	TGTGCCAGCAGCTTGGCTTTCGGGGGTAATGAAAAACTGTTTTTT	CASSLAFGGNEKLFF
.	.	TRBV5-1	TRBJ2-1	TGCGCCAGCAGCTTACTCCCCTACAATGAGCAGTTCTTC	CASSLLPYNEQFF
.	.	TRBV6-4	TRBJ2-1	TGTGCCAGCAGTCGGGCTAGCGCCCACAATGAGCAGTTCTTC	CASSRASAHNEQFF
.	TRBD1	TRBV6-5	TRBJ2-4	TGTGCCAGCAGGCGGACAGGAGGTATCATTCAGTACTTC	CASRRTGGIIQYF
.	.	TRBV7-8	TRBJ2-1	TGTGCCAGCAGCGCACAGGGTCGGTCCTACAATGAGCAGTTCTTC	CASSAQGRSYNEQFF
.	TRBD2	TRBV19	TRBJ2-1	TGTGCCAGTAGTCGAGAAGCGGGAGTCTATGAGCAGTTCTTC	CASSREAGVYEQFF
.	TRBD1	TRBV5-6	TRBJ2-5	TGTGCCAGCAGCTTGTTTCGGACAGGGAGCCACCAAGAGACCCAGTACTTC	CASSLFRTGSHQETQYF
.	TRBD1	TRBV2	TRBJ1-3	TGTGCCAGCAGTGAACGGGACAGGTTCGCTGGAAACACCATATATTTT	CASSERDRFAGNTIYF
.	.	TRBV7-8	TRBJ2-1	TGTGCCAGCACCCTATTCCGGAATGAGCAGTTCTTC	CASTLFRNEQFF
.	.	TRBV2	TRBJ1-1	TGTGCCAGCAGTGAACGAAGTCTTACTTTGAACACTGAAGCTTTCTTT	CASSERSLTLNTEAFF
.	.	TRBV19	TRBJ2-7	TGTGCCAGTAGTATAGGGTCAGGTCATCCCTACGAGCAGTACTTC	CASSIGSGHPYEQYF
.	.	TRBV28	TRBJ2-7	TGTGCCAGCAGTTTATATTCGGCAGCGGGCGAGCAGTACTTC	CASSLYSAAGEQYF
.	TRBD2	TRBV28	TRBJ2-6	TGTGCCAGCAGTTGGGCTAGCGGGAAGAGCTCTGGGGCCAACGTCCTGACTTTC	CASSWASGKSSGANVLTF